This T cell receptor beta chain derives from a study of T-cell reconstitution after alpha-beta-depleted transplantation in children. It was with unique molecular identifiers that the TCRbeta library was prepared. TCRdb re-derived calls from the PCR reads in MiXCR, one entry per CDR3 protein. The data show about 500,000 distinct CDR3 sequences, approximately 32% seen once. With 4 bases removed from V and 4 bases from J, the gap between germline ends came to 14 bases. The CDR3 is 14 residues long. Germline V gene data show CDR1 as SGHRS and CDR2 as YFSETQ. This specimen was PBMCs from the stem cell graft donor, taken from the stem cell graft. The chain links TRBV5-1 to TRBJ1-1, with D hard to call. This TCR was recovered from a human donor who donated a stem cell graft to a child with aplastic anemia. The DNA of the CDR3 is TGCGCCAGCAGCCCGGGGAATTTCGGCACTGAAGCTTTCTTT. Protein sequence: CASSPGNFGTEAFF.